The T cell receptor beta chain described here comes from a study of blood T cell repertoires in COVID-19. Clones were read by immunoSEQ multiplex PCR, and TCRdb kept only the in-frame ones, dropping some. The table includes around 140,000 clones, 80% to 90% detected once. Per the germline V gene, CDR1 is MNHEY and CDR2 is SVGAGI. V lost 4 bases and J 12 bases, leaving 12 bases between the germline ends. This CDR3 is 12 amino acids long. The sample was peripheral blood. The rearrangement uses TRBV6-5 and TRBJ1-4; D may be TRBD1 (6 bases). This sequence originates from a woman in her 50s with acute or convalescent COVID-19. CDR3 DNA sequence: TGTGCCAGCAGTTTTAACAGGGTAGAACTGTTTTTT. Protein sequence: CASSFNRVELFF.